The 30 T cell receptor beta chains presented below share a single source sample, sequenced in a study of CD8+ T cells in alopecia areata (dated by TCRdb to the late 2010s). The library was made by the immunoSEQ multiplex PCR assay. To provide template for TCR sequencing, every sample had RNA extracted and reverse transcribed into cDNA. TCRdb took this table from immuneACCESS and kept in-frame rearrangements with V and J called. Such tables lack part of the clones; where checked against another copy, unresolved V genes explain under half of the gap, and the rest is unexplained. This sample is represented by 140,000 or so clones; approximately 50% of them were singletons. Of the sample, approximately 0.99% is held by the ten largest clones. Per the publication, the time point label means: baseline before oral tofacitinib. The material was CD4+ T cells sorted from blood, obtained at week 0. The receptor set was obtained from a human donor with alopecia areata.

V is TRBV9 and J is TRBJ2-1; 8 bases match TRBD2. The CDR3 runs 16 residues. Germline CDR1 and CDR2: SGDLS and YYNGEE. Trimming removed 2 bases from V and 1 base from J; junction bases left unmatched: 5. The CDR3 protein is CASSVTTSGSYNEQFF. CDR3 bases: TGTGCCAGCAGCGTCACCACTAGCGGTTCCTACAATGAGCAGTTCTTC.

The CDR3 DNA reads as TGTGCCAGCAGTTCGGCGGACTCCGGGACATCCGCGCAGTACTTC. Encoded protein: CASSSADSGTSAQYF. The rearrangement links TRBV6-5 to TRBJ2-7, with a possible D match to TRBD1 (6 bases). The CDR3 spans 15 residues. V lost 4 bases and J 9 bases, leaving 22 bases between the germline ends. Germline CDR1 reads MNHEY; CDR2 reads SVGAGI.

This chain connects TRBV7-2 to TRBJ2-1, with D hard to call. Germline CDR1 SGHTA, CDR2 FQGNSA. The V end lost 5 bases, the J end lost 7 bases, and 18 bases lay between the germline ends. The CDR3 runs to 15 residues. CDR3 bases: TGTGCCAGCAGCCCTGCCGGAGCCCAGGATAATGAGCAGTTCTTC. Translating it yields CASSPAGAQDNEQFF.

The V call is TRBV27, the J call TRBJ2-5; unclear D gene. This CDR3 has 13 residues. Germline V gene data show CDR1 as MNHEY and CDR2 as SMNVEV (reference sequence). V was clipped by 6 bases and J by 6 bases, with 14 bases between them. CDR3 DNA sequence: TGTGCCAGCAGCCCCAGCGTTGGAAAGACCCAGTACTTC. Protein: CASSPSVGKTQYF.

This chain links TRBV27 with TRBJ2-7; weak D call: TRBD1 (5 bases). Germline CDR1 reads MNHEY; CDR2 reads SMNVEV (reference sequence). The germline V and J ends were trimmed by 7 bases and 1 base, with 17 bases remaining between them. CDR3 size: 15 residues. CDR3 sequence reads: CASTIRVGLSYEQYF. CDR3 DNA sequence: TGTGCCAGCACCATCCGAGTGGGGCTTTCCTACGAGCAGTACTTC.

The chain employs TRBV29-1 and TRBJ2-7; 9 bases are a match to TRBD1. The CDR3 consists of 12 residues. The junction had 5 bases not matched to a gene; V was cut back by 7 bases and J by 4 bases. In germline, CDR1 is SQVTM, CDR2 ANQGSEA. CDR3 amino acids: CSAGTGKYEQYF. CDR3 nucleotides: TGCAGCGCCGGGACAGGGAAGTACGAGCAGTACTTC.

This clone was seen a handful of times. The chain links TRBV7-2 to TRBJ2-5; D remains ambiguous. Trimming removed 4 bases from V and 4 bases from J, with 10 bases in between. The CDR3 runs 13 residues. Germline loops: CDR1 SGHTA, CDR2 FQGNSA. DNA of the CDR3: TGTGCCAGCAGCTCCCTGGGCAGAGAGACCCAGTACTTC. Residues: CASSSLGRETQYF.

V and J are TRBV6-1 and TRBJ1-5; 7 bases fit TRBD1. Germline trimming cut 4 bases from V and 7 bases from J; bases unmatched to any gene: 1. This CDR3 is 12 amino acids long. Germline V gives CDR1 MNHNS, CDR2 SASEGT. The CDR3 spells CASSGQGQPQHF. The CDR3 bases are TGTGCCAGCAGTGGACAGGGACAGCCCCAGCATTTT.

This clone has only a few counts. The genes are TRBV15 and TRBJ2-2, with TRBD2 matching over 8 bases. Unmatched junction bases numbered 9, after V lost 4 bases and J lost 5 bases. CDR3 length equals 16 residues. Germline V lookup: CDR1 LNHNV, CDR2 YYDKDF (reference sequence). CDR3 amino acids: CATSTEAGVGTGELFF. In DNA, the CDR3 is TGTGCCACCAGCACCGAAGCGGGAGTCGGTACCGGGGAGCTGTTTTTT.

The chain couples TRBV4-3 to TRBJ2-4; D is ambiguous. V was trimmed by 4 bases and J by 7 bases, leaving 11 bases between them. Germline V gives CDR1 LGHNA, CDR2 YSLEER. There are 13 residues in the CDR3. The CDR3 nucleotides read TGCGCCAGCAGCCGGCCCCCAAGCAACATTCAGTACTTC. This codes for CASSRPPSNIQYF.

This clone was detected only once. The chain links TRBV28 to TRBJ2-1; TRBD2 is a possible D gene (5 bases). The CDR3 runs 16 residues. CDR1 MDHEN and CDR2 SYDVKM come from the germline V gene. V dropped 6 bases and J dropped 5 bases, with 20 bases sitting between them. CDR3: CASRGSKGVSHNEQFF. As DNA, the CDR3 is TGTGCCAGCAGAGGGAGTAAAGGCGTCTCTCACAATGAGCAGTTCTTC.

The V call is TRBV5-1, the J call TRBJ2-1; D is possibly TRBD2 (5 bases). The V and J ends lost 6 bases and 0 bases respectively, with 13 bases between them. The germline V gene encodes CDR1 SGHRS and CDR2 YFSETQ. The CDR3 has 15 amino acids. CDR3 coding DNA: TGCGCCAGCAACGGACTCCAGCACTCCTACAATGAGCAGTTCTTC. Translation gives CASNGLQHSYNEQFF.

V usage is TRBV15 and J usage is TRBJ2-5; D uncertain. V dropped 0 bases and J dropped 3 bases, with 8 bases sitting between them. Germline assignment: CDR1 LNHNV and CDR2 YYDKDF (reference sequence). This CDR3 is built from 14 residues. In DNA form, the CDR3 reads TGTGCCACCAGCAGAGATTCGAGAGAAGAGACCCAGTACTTC. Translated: CATSRDSREETQYF. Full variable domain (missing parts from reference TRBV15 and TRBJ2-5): DAMVIQNPRYQVTQFGKPVTLSCSQTLNHNVMYWYQQKSSQAPKLLFHYYDKDFNNEADTPDNFQSRRPNTSFCFLDIRSPGLGDTAMYLCATSRDSREETQYFGPGTRLLVL.

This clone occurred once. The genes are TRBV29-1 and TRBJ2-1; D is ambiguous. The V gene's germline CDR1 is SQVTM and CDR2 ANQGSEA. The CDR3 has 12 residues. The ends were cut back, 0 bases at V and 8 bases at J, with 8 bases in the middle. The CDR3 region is CSVEETMDEQFF. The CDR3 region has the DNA TGCAGCGTTGAAGAGACAATGGATGAGCAGTTCTTC.

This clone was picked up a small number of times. CDR3 residues: CASNKDRVGTGELFF. CDR3 coding DNA: TGTGCCAGCAACAAGGACAGGGTTGGCACCGGGGAGCTGTTTTTT. This chain joins TRBV7-9 and TRBJ2-2, with 8 bases aligning to TRBD1. This CDR3 contains 15 residues. The junction had 8 bases not matched to a gene; V was cut back by 7 bases and J by 4 bases. Germline assignment: CDR1 SEHNR and CDR2 FQNEAQ (reference sequence).

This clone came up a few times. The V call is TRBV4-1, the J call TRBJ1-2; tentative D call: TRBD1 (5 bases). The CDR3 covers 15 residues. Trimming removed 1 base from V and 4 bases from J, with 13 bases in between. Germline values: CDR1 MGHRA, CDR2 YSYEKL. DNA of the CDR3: TGCGCCAGCAGCCAAGTAGGAGGGGTGGGCTATGGCTACACCTTC. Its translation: CASSQVGGVGYGYTF.

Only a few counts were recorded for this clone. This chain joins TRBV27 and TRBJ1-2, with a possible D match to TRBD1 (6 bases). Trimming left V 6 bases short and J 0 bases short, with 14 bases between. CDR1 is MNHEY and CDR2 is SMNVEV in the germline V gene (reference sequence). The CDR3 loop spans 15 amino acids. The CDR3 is CASRGTGTANYGYTF. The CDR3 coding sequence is TGTGCCAGCAGGGGAACAGGGACTGCTAACTATGGCTACACCTTC.

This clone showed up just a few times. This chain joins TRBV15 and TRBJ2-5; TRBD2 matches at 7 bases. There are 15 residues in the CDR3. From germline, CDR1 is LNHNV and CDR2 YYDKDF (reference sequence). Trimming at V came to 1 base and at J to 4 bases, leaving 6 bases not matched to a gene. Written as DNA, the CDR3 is TGTGCCACCAGCAGAGCCGGGACTATGCCAGAGACCCAGTACTTC. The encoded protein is CATSRAGTMPETQYF.

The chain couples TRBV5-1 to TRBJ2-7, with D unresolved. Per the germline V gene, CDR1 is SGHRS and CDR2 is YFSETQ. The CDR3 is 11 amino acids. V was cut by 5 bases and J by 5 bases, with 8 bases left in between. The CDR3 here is CASSLDHEQYF. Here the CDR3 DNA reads TGCGCCAGCAGTCTGGACCACGAGCAGTACTTC. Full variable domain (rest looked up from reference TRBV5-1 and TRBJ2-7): KAGVTQTPRYLIKTRGQQVTLSCSPISGHRSVSWYQQTPGQGLQFLFEYFSETQRNKGNFPGRFSGRQFSNSRSEMNVSTLELGDSALYLCASSLDHEQYFGPGTRLTVT.

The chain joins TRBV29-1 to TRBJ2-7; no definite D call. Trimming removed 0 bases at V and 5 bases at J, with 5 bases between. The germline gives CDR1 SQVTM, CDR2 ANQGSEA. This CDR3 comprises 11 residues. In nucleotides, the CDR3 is TGCAGCGTTGAAGATGGGGACGAGCAGTACTTC. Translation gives CSVEDGDEQYF.

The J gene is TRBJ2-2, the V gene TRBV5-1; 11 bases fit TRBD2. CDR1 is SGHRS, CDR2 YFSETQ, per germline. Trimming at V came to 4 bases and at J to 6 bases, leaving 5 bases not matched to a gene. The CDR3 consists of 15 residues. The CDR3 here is CASSLRTSGSGELFF. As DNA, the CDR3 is TGCGCCAGCAGCCTTCGGACTAGCGGGTCCGGGGAGCTGTTTTTT.

The CDR3 reads CASSHAGVGYGYTF. The CDR3 DNA reads as TGTGCCAGCAGCCATGCCGGGGTCGGCTATGGCTACACCTTC. The chain couples TRBV14 to TRBJ1-2, with D unclear. Trimming left V 3 bases short and J 4 bases short, with 12 bases between. The length of the CDR3 is 14 residues. Germline CDR1 reads SGHDN; CDR2 reads FVKESK.

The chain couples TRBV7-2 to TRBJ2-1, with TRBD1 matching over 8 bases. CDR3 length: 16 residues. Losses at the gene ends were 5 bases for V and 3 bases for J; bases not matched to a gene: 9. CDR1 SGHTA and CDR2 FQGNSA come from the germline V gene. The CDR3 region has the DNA TGTGCCAGCAGCCACGCCGTTGACAGGGGCTACAATGAGCAGTTCTTC. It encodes CASSHAVDRGYNEQFF.

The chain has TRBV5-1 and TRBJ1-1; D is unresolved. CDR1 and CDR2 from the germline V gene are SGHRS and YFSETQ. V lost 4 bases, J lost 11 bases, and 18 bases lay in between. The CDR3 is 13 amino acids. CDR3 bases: TGCGCCAGCAGCCCTCTATCGGGGTATGGGGCTTTCTTT. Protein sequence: CASSPLSGYGAFF.

The CDR3 region has the DNA TGTGCCTGGAGTGTAACAGGGAAGAGTAGCGGCTACACCTTC. This translates into CAWSVTGKSSGYTF. The chain recombines TRBV30 with TRBJ1-2; D possibly corresponds to TRBD1 (6 bases). V lost 0 bases and J lost 8, with 16 bases in between. Germline CDR1 GTSNPN, CDR2 SVGIG (reference sequence). The CDR3 is 14 amino acids.

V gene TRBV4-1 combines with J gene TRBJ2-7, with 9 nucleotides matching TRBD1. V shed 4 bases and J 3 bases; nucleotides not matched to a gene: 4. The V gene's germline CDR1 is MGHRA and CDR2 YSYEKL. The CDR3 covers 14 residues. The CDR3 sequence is CASSREDRGYEQYF. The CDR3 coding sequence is TGCGCCAGCAGCCGAGAGGACAGGGGCTACGAGCAGTACTTC.

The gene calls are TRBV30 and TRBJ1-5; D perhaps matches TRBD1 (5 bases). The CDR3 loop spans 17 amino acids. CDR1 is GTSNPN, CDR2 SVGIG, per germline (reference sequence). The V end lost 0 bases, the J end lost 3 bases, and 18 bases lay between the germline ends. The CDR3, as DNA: TGTGCCTGGAGTGTAGGGACCGGGACGGGGGACAATCAGCCCCAGCATTTT. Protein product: CAWSVGTGTGDNQPQHF.

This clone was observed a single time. The DNA for the CDR3 is TGCGCCAGAACGACGGGAGGCTACACCTTC. This codes for CARTTGGYTF. The rearrangement joins TRBV5-1 to TRBJ1-2; D gene ambiguous. V dropped 8 bases and J dropped 8 bases, with 10 bases sitting between them. CDR1 and CDR2 (germline): SGHRS, YFSETQ. The CDR3 is made up of 10 amino acids.

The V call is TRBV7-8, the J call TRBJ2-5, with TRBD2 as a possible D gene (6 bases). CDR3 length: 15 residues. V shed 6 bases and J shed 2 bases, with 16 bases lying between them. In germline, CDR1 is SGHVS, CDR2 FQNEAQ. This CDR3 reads CASRLALGTQETQYF. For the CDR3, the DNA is TGTGCCAGCAGACTAGCCTTGGGGACTCAAGAGACCCAGTACTTC.

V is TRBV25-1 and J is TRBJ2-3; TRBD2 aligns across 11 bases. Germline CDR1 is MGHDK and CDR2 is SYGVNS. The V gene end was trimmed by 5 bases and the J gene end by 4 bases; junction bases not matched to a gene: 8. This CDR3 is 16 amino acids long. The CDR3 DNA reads TGTGCCAGCAGTCGCACTAGCGGGAGAGTGGCAGATACGCAGTATTTT. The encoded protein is CASSRTSGRVADTQYF.